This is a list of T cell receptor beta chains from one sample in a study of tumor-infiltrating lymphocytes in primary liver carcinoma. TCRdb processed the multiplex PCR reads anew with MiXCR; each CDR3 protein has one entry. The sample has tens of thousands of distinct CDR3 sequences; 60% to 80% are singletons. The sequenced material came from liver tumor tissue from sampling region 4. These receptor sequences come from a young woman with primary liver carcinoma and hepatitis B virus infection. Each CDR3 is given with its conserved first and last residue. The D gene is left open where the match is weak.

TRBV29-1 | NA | CSVAGCEGRAFF
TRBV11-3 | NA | CASSLRELATDTQYF
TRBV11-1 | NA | CVSSLVIGTYEQYF
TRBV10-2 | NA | CASSPRPAYEQYF
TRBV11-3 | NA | CASQGRDQETLYF
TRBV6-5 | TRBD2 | CASSYDGTSGRDNEQFF
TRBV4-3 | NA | CASSQAVTEGHISYVQYF
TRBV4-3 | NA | CANSHTELVSEQFF
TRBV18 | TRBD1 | CDSSLRVDRGTEAFF
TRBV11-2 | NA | CASSLGLLARTDTQYF
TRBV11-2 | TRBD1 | CASSWAGTGGNNEQFF
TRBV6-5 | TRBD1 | CAIPNSAGGPQHF
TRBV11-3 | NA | CASILKWCYNSPLHF
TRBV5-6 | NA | CAISQWVIAKNIQYF
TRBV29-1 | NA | CSVYHSLITKASF